This TCR beta chain was sequenced in a study of siplizumab effects on memory and regulatory T cells. Method: immunoSEQ multiplex PCR; TCRdb's copy keeps in-frame clones and lacks some. Of about 120,000 clones in the sample, around 95% were seen once. V lost 5 bases, J lost 6 bases, and 13 bases lay in between. This CDR3 has 14 residues. Germline V gene lookup returns CDR1 SEHNR and CDR2 FQNEAQ (reference sequence). Findings and caveats of the study: With siplizumab, cumulative frequency of CD4+ memory-derived alloreactive sequences dropped significantly. Proliferating Tregs in siplizumab cultures were never verified as suppressive. A mean of about 72% of mappable alloreactive CD4+ clones were Treg-derived with siplizumab, compared with 25% to 30% in controls.

As for this clone: Its antigen remains unknown.

This clonotype was obtained from a human donor in good health. V gene TRBV7-9 combines with J gene TRBJ1-4, with D possibly being TRBD1 (6 bases). Sequencing was performed on non-Treg CD4+ T cells sorted from blood. CDR3 in amino acids: CASSTQTGYEKLFF. Written as DNA, the CDR3 is TGTGCCAGCAGCACTCAGACAGGCTATGAAAAACTGTTTTTT.